This TCR beta chain was found in a study of shared clonotypes between healthy human individuals. Study background: Plates per donor: three CD4 naive, three CD4 memory, two CD8 naive, one CD8 memory.

Each of the donors was a healthy adult who was HIV-negative and had not had a recent acute infection or vaccination. Donors, without exception, were Caucasian adults residing in Nashville, Tennessee. The authors ran the assay at deep level. Sequenced by immunoSEQ multiplex PCR; TCRdb stores in-frame clones only, minus some. The table has about 2.4 million clones, approximately 93% seen once. On this clone itself: Other DNA variants within this sample encode the same CDR3.

The CDR3 consists of 14 residues. Germline-derived CDR1 and CDR2 are MDHEN and SYDVKM. V dropped 6 bases and J dropped 5 bases, with 16 bases sitting between them. The TCR was taken from a man in his late teens or twenties in good health. Some clones in this sample may be carry-over from other donors' samples. Sequencing was performed on naive CD4+ T cells from PBMCs. The subset: CD45RA+ positively selected. The chain combines TRBV28 with TRBJ1-1; TRBD1 might be the D (6 bases). This chain's CDR3 is CASSPGGARTEAFF. The CDR3 DNA sequence: TGTGCCAGCAGCCCGGGGGGGGCGAGGACTGAAGCTTTCTTT.